The present T cell receptor beta chain was sequenced within a study of regulatory T cells in long-lasting Graves disease. The CDR3 consists of 16 residues. The trim removed 5 bases at V and 3 bases at J, leaving 7 bases unmatched. Germline V gives CDR1 SEHNR, CDR2 FQNEAQ (reference sequence). The sample's time point: newly diagnosed GD, antithyroid drugs for less than 3 months. Extracted RNA from PBMCs served as the source of the TCR library. With iRepertoire HTBI primers and Arm-PCR of CDR3 regions, TCR beta libraries were built. TCRdb reprocessed the multiplex PCR reads via MiXCR and lists one record per CDR3 protein. The sample has 350,000 to 550,000 distinct CDR3 sequences; approximately 15% are singletons. This clonotype came up a few times. This sample was shared with a second study, whose subject was T cells in Graves' hyperthyroidism and ophthalmopathy. That source adds: Graves' hyperthyroidism showing no ophthalmopathy progression within 18 months was considered stable. First-round RT-PCR targeting the TCR CDR3 was performed with the HTBI primer set.

The specimen was peripheral blood mononuclear cells (PBMCs), collected at new diagnosis, from a patient treated with antithyroid drugs. The clonotype originates from a woman in her thirties with Graves disease. The J gene is TRBJ1-2, the V gene TRBV7-9; 12 bases agree with TRBD1. In DNA, the CDR3 is TGTGCCAGCAGCCCCCGGGACAGGGGGCGCGACTATGGCTACACCTTC. Amino acids: CASSPRDRGRDYGYTF.